One sample yielded the 26 T cell receptor beta chains listed below, sequenced in a study of CXCR3-negative and CXCR3-positive naive CD8 T cells. Findings of the study overall: A higher hydrophobicity marked the TRB CDR3s of CXCR3-positive naive cells versus CXCR3-negative naive cells.

Through 5' RACE with UMI labels, the TRB cDNA libraries were prepared. TCRdb reprocessed the 5' RACE reads and stores each CDR3 protein as one record, lacking DNA. The sample table includes around 140,000 distinct CDR3 sequences. These receptors have no identified antigens. Input material: naive CXCR3+ CD8+ T cells from blood. This sample's subset: CD45RO-CCR7+CD27+CD95- naive CD8+ T cells expressing CXCR3 (TNR3+). The origin of the receptors is a human donor in good health. Some clones in this sample may be carry-over from other donors' samples.

V and J are TRBV28 and TRBJ2-7; TCRdb picks TRBD1, but there is no DNA to check that call. Germline CDR1 and CDR2: MDHEN and SYDVKM. The length of the CDR3 is 17 residues. The CDR3 loop reads CASSLWNGQGYSYEQYF.

The chain uses TRBV7-9 and TRBJ2-3; TCRdb names TRBD1, which stays unverified in the absence of DNA. Germline V gene data show CDR1 as SEHNR and CDR2 as FQNEAQ (reference sequence). The CDR3 sequence is 20 residues long. CDR3 protein: CVSSLWQGVRLATSTDTQYF.

This CDR3 is CASHATRYNEQFF. The V and J genes are TRBV13 and TRBJ2-1. The CDR3 runs 13 residues. Germline V gene sequence: CDR1 PRHDT, CDR2 FYEKMQ (reference sequence). The full variable domain, completed using reference TRBV13 and TRBJ2-1, is AAGVIQSPRHLIKEKRETATLKCYPIPRHDTVYWYQQGPGQDPQFLISFYEKMQSDKGSIPDRFSAQQFSDYHSELNMSSLELGDSALYFCASHATRYNEQFFGPGTRLTVL.

The chain has TRBV4-2 and TRBJ2-5; no DNA is available, so the TRBD2 call from TCRdb remains unchecked. The CDR3 sequence is 16 residues long. Germline CDR1 reads LGHNA; CDR2 reads YNFKEQ. CDR3 residues: CASSQEASVREETQYF.

This sequence joins TRBV5-1 and TRBJ2-7. Germline values: CDR1 SGHRS, CDR2 YFSETQ. CDR3 length equals 13 residues. This chain's CDR3 is CASSLAPAYEQYF.

The rearrangement uses TRBV27 and TRBJ2-2. CDR1 is MNHEY and CDR2 is SMNVEV in the germline V gene (reference sequence). The CDR3 is 14 amino acids. CDR3 loop: CASSLWANTGELFF.

The chain couples TRBV29-1 to TRBJ2-5; with no DNA, the TCRdb D assignment of TRBD2 cannot be verified. The CDR3 covers 14 residues. Germline lookup yields CDR1 SQVTM and CDR2 ANQGSEA. This CDR3 reads CSVGLAAHQETQYF.

The chain carries TRBV20-1 and TRBJ2-1. In germline, CDR1 is DFQATT, CDR2 SNEGSKA (reference sequence). This CDR3 is built from 14 residues. This chain's CDR3 is CSARGWDSNNEQFF.

The chain links TRBV18 to TRBJ2-7; lacking DNA, the TRBD1 call made by TCRdb goes unchecked. The CDR3 runs to 16 residues. CDR1 is KGHSH, CDR2 LQKENI, per germline. Here the CDR3 reads CASSPVKGTGVPEQYF.

The genes are TRBV29-1 and TRBJ2-7; TCRdb designates TRBD1, a call that cannot be tested without DNA. The CDR3 sequence is 12 residues long. The germline CDR1 and CDR2 sequences are SQVTM and ANQGSEA. CDR3 loop: CSVFTGTYEQYF.

The rearrangement joins TRBV7-2 to TRBJ2-6; with no DNA, the TCRdb D assignment of TRBD1 cannot be verified. Germline V lookup: CDR1 SGHTA, CDR2 FQGNSA. This CDR3 region has 18 residues. CDR3 protein: CASSSDGTLYSGANVLTF.

The chain employs TRBV20-1 and TRBJ2-5; TCRdb reports TRBD2, a call that lacks DNA to check it against. The CDR3 is 16 residues long. Germline CDR1 DFQATT, CDR2 SNEGSKA (reference sequence). CDR3 protein: CSASRAGLAYQETQYF.

V gene TRBV15 combines with J gene TRBJ1-5. The germline gives CDR1 LNHNV, CDR2 YYDKDF (reference sequence). The CDR3 has 13 residues. CDR3 sequence reads: CATSRHSGQPQHF. Filled out from reference TRBV15 and TRBJ1-5, the complete variable domain reads DAMVIQNPRYQVTQFGKPVTLSCSQTLNHNVMYWYQQKSSQAPKLLFHYYDKDFNNEADTPDNFQSRRPNTSFCFLDIRSPGLGDTAMYLCATSRHSGQPQHFGDGTRLSIL.

This chain links TRBV5-6 with TRBJ1-2. The germline V gene has CDR1 SGHDT and CDR2 YYEEEE. CDR3 size: 15 residues. The CDR3 region is CASSLVFTDYYGYTF.

The chain carries TRBV28 and TRBJ1-1; there is no DNA to check the TCRdb D call of TRBD1. The germline V gene encodes CDR1 MDHEN and CDR2 SYDVKM. The CDR3 loop spans 15 amino acids. The CDR3: CASSLTDTMNTEAFF.

V usage is TRBV24-1 and J usage is TRBJ2-2. The CDR3 has 15 residues. Per the germline V gene, CDR1 is KGHDR and CDR2 is SFDVKD. This CDR3 is CATSDLQQSTGELFF.

CDR3 region: CASSFGQVTGELFF. The chain couples TRBV4-1 to TRBJ2-2; TCRdb outputs TRBD1, but without DNA this stays unchecked. CDR1 and CDR2 from the germline V gene are MGHRA and YSYEKL. The CDR3 spans 14 residues.

The V call is TRBV7-9, the J call TRBJ2-2. CDR1 is SEHNR and CDR2 is FQNEAQ in the germline V gene (reference sequence). There are 16 residues in the CDR3. The CDR3 reads CASSLEHTSNTGELFF.

This rearrangement joins TRBV7-6 to TRBJ1-1. The CDR3 is 14 residues long. CDR1 and CDR2 from the germline V gene are SGHVS and FNYEAQ. The CDR3 region is CASSLGSGDTEAFF.

The CDR3 sequence is CSVGTETTEAFF. The rearrangement uses TRBV29-1 and TRBJ1-1. The germline gives CDR1 SQVTM, CDR2 ANQGSEA. The CDR3 contains 12 residues.

The chain employs TRBV24-1 and TRBJ2-5. The germline gives CDR1 KGHDR, CDR2 SFDVKD. This CDR3 is built from 15 residues. CDR3 region: CATREPPDGEETQYF.

The V and J genes are TRBV29-1 and TRBJ2-2; TCRdb picks TRBD2, but there is no DNA to check that call. The CDR3 length is 14 residues. CDR1 SQVTM and CDR2 ANQGSEA come from the germline V gene. CDR3 loop: CSAAAGRYTGELFF.

This sequence joins TRBV12-3 or TRBV12-4 and TRBJ1-2. The CDR3 totals 13 residues. This CDR3 reads CASILHLSAGYTF.

The CDR3 spells CASSQRASYEQYF. V is TRBV28 and J is TRBJ2-7; TCRdb lists TRBD2, though no DNA is available to test this call. The CDR3 is made up of 13 amino acids. CDR1 and CDR2 from the germline V gene are MDHEN and SYDVKM.

The chain joins TRBV15 to TRBJ1-1; TCRdb names TRBD1, which stays unverified in the absence of DNA. The CDR3 covers 12 residues. Germline CDR1 LNHNV, CDR2 YYDKDF (reference sequence). The CDR3 sequence: CATSIQGTEAFF.

The CDR3 is CASSLTTGPQNIQYF. V is TRBV7-3 and J is TRBJ2-4; the D call of TRBD1 rests on TCRdb alone, since no DNA is present to check it. The CDR3 extends over 15 amino acids. Germline V gene sequence: CDR1 SGHTA, CDR2 FQGTGA.